This T cell receptor beta chain is from a study of T cells after posttransplantation cyclophosphamide. The naive gate required viable CD3+CD4+ or CD3+CD8+ cells with CCR7+CD45RA+CD45RO-CD95-CD27+CD28+ phenotype. Produced via immunoSEQ multiplex PCR; TCRdb's table is partial and in-frame only. The sample has roughly 30,000 clones; about 91% are singletons. This clone came up once. The sequence derives from a man aged 25 to 45 in good health and a related stem cell transplant donor. Material for sequencing was naive CD4+ T cells sorted from blood.

The CDR3 region has the DNA TGTGCCAGCAGCGTAGAGCCGGTGGATACGCAGTATTTT. This codes for CASSVEPVDTQYF. The chain is built from TRBV9 and TRBJ2-3, with D hard to call. Trimming cost V 0 bases and J 6 bases, with 8 bases left between them. Germline values: CDR1 SGDLS, CDR2 YYNGEE. The CDR3 is 13 amino acids.